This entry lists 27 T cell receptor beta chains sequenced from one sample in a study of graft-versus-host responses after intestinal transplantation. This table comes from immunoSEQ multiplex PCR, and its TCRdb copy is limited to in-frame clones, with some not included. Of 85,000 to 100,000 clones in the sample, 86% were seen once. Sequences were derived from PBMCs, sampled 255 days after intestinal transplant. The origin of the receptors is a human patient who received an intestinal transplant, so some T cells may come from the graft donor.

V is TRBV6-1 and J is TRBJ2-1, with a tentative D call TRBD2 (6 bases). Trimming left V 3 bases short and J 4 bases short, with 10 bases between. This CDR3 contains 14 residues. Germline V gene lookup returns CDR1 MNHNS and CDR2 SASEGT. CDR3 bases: TGTGCCAGCAGTGACGGGACTTTTTACAATGAGCAGTTCTTC. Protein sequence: CASSDGTFYNEQFF.

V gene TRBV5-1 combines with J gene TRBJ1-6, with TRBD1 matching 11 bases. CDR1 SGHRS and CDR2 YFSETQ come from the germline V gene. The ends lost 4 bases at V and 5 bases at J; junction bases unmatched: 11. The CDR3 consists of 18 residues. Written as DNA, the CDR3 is TGCGCCAGCAGCCGACCAGGGACAGGGGGTCCCCATAATTCACCCCTCCACTTT. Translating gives CASSRPGTGGPHNSPLHF. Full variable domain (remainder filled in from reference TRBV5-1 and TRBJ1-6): KAGVTQTPRYLIKTRGQQVTLSCSPISGHRSVSWYQQTPGQGLQFLFEYFSETQRNKGNFPGRFSGRQFSNSRSEMNVSTLELGDSALYLCASSRPGTGGPHNSPLHFGNGTRLTVT.

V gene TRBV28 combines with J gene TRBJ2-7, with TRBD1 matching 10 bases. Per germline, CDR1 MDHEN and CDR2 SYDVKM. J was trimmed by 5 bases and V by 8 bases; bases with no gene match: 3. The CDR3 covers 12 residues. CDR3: CASGTGDNEQYF. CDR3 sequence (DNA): TGTGCCAGCGGGACAGGGGACAACGAGCAGTACTTC.

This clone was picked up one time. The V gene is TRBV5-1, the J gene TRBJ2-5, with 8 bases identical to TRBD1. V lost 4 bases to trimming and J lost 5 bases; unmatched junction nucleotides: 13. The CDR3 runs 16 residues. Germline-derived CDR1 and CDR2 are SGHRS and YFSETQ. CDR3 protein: CASSQDLDRVSETQYF. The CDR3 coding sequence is TGCGCCAGCAGCCAGGACCTGGACAGGGTGTCTGAGACCCAGTACTTC.

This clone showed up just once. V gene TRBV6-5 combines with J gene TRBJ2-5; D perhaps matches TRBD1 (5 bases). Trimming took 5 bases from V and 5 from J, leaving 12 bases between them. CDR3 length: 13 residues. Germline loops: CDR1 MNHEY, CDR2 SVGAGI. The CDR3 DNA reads TGTGCCAGCAGTACTGGGGCTTCGGAGACCCAGTACTTC. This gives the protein CASSTGASETQYF.

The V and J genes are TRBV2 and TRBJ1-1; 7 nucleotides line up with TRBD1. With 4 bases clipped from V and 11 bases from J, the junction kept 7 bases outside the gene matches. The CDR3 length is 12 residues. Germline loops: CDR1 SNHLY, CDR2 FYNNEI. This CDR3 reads CASSVRGQEAFF. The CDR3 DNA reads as TGTGCCAGCAGTGTACGCGGACAGGAGGCTTTCTTT.

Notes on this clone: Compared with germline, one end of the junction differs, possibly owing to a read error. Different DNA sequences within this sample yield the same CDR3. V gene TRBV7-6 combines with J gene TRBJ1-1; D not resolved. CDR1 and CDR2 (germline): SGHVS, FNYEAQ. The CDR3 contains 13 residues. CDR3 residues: CASSSEVNTEAFF. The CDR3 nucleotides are TGCGCCAGCAGCTCCGAAGTCAACACTGAAGCTTTCTTT.

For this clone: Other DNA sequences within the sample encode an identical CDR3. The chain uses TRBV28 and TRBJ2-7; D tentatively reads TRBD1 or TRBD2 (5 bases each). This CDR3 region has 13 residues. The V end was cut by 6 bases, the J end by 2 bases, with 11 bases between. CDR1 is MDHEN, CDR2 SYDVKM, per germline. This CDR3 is CASRGDGTYEQYV. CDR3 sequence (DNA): TGTGCCAGCAGGGGGGACGGCACCTACGAGCAGTACGTC.

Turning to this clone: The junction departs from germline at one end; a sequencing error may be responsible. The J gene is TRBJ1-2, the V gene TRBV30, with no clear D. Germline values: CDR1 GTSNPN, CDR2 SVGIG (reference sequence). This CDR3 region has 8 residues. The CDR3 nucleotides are TGTGCCTGGAGTTCCCGCTTTTTC. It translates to CAWSSRFF.

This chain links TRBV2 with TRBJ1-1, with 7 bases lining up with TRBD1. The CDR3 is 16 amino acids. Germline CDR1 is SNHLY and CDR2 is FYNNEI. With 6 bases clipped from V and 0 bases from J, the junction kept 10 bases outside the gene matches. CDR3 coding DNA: TGTGCCAGCAGGGTTTGGGAAGGGGGCCTGAACACTGAAGCTTTCTTT. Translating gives CASRVWEGGLNTEAFF. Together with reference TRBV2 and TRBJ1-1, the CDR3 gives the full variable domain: EPEVTQTPSHQVTQMGQEVILRCVPISNHLYFYWYRQILGQKVEFLVSFYNNEISEKSEIFDDQFSVERPDGSNFTLKIRSTKLEDSAMYFCASRVWEGGLNTEAFFGQGTRLTVV.

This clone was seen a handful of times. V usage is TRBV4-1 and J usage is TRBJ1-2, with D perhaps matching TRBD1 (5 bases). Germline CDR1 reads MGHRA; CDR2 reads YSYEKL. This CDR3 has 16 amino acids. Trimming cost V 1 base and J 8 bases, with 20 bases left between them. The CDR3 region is CASSQAALVRVEGYTF. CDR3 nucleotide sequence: TGCGCCAGCAGCCAAGCGGCCCTGGTCAGGGTGGAGGGCTACACCTTC.

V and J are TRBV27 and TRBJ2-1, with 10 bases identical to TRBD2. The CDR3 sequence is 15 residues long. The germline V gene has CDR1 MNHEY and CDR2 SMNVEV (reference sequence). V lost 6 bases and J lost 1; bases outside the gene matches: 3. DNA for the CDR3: TGTGCCAGCAGGGAGGGACTAGCGTCCTACAATGAGCAGTTCTTC. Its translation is CASREGLASYNEQFF.

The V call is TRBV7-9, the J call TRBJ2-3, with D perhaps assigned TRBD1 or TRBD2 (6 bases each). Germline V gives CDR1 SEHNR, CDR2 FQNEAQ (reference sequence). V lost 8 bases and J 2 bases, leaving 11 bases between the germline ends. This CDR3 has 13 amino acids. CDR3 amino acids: CASPGALTDTQYF. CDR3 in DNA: TGTGCCAGCCCGGGGGCTCTCACAGATACGCAGTATTTT.

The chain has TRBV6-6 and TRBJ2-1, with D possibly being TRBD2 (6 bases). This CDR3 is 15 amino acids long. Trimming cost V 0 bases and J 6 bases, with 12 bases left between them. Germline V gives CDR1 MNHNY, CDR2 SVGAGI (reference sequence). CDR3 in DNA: TGTGCCAGCAGTTACTCAAGGTGGGGAGGCAATGAGCAGTTCTTC. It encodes CASSYSRWGGNEQFF.

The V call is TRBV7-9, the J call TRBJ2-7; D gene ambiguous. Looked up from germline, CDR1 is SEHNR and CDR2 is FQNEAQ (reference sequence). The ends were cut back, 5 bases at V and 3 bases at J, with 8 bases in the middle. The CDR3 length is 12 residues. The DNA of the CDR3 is TGTGCCAGCAGCATGAATCTCTACGAGCAGTACTTC. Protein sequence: CASSMNLYEQYF.

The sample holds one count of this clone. The CDR3 sequence is CAWKEQGNGNTIYF. The CDR3 nucleotides are TGTGCCTGGAAGGAACAGGGGAACGGAAACACCATATATTTT. The rearrangement uses TRBV30 and TRBJ1-3; 7 bases match TRBD1. The CDR3 length is 14 residues. V lost 4 bases to trimming and J lost 4 bases; unmatched junction nucleotides: 7. Germline CDR1 and CDR2: GTSNPN and SVGIG (reference sequence).

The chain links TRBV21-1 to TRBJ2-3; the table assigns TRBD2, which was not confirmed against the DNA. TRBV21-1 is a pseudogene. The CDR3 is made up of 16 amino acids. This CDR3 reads CASRRLAGGCTDTQYF. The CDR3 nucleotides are TGTGCCAGCCGCCGACTAGCGGGGGGTTGCACAGATACGCAGTATTTT.

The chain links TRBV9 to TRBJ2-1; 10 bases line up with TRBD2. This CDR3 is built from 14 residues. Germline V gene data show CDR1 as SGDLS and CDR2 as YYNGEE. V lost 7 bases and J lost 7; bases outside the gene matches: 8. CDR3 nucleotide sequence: TGTGCCAGCTCAGCGGGAGGGCCTACGAATGAGCAGTTCTTC. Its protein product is CASSAGGPTNEQFF.

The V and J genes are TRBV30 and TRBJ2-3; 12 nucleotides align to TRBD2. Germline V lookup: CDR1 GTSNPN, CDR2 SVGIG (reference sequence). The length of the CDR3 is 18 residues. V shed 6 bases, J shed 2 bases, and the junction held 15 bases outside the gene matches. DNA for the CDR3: TGTGCCTGTAAACCTCTAGCGGGGGGGCCAGCGGACACAGATACGCAGTATTTT. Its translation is CACKPLAGGPADTDTQYF.

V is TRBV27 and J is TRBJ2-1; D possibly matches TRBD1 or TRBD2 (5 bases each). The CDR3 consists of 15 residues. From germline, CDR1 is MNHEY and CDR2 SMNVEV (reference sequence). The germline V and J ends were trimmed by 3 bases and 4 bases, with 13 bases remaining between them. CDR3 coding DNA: TGTGCCAGCAGTTTCGGGGCGGGCTTATACAATGAGCAGTTCTTC. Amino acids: CASSFGAGLYNEQFF.

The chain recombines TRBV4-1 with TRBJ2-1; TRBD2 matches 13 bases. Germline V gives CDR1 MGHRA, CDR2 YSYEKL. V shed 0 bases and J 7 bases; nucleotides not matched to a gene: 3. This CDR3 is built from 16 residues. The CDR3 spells CASSQDPGLAGNEQFF. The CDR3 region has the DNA TGCGCCAGCAGCCAAGATCCGGGACTAGCGGGGAATGAGCAGTTCTTC.

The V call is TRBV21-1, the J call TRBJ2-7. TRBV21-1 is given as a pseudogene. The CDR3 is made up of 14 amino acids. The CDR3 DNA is TGTGCCAGCAGCGGAGCGGGACAGCCAAAGAGATTATACGTC. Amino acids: CASSGAGQPKRLYV.

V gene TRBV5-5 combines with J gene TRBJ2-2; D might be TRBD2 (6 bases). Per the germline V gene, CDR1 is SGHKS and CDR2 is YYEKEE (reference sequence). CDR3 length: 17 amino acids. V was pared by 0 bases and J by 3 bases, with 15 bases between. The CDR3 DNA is TGTGCCAGCAGCTTGGTAGGCGGGGTAAGGGACACCGGGGAGCTGTTTTTT. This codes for CASSLVGGVRDTGELFF.

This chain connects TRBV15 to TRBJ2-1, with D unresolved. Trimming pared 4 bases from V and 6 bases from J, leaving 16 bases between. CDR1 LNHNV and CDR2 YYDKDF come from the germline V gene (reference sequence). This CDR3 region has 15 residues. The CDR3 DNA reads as TGTGCCACCAGCATTAAGGGCAACCCACTCAATGAGCAGTTCTTC. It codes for CATSIKGNPLNEQFF.

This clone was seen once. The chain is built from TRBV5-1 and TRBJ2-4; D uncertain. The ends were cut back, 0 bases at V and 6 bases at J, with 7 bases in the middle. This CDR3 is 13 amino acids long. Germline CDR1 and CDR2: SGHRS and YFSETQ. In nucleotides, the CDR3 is TGCGCCAGCAGCTTGGAACATGGAAACATTCAGTACTTC. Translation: CASSLEHGNIQYF.

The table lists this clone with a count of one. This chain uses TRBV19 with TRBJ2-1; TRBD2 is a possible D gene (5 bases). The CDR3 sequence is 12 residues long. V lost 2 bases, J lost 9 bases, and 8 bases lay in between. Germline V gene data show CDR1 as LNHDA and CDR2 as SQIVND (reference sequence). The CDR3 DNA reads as TGTGCCAGTAGTATACCAGGAGGTGAGCAGTTCTTC. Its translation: CASSIPGGEQFF.

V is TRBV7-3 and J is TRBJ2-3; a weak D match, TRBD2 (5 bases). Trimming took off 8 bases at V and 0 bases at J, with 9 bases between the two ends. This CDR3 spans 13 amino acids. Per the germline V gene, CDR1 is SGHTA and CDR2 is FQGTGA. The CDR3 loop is CASASGSTDTQYF. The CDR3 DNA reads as TGTGCCAGCGCGAGCGGAAGCACAGATACGCAGTATTTT.